The 9 T cell receptor beta chains reported below all come from one sample, sequenced in a study of T cells in Graves' hyperthyroidism and ophthalmopathy. TCR beta CDR3 sequences were amplified from RNA transcripts. TCR CDR3 regions were first amplified by RT-PCR with HTBI primers. MiXCR, run by TCRdb on the multiplex PCR reads, gives a single entry per CDR3 protein. The sample holds about 500,000 distinct CDR3 sequences, about 16% seen once. What was sequenced was blood. The receptor source for this set is a woman aged 25 to 39 with Graves' ophthalmopathy.

This clonotype was observed a few times. The chain uses TRBV24-1 and TRBJ2-3; D is possibly TRBD1 (5 bases). V dropped 3 bases and J dropped 5 bases, with 20 bases sitting between them. The CDR3 extends over 17 amino acids. Germline assignment: CDR1 KGHDR and CDR2 SFDVKD. The CDR3, as DNA: TGTGCCACCAGTGATCCTGGTCGCTCACCAAGGGGAGATACGCAGTATTTT. This translates into CATSDPGRSPRGDTQYF.

This clonotype was recorded many times. The V gene is TRBV27, the J gene TRBJ2-3, with 9 nucleotides matching TRBD2. The CDR3 length is 14 residues. The V gene end was trimmed by 4 bases and the J gene end by 6 bases; junction bases not matched to a gene: 5. CDR1 and CDR2 (germline): MNHEY, SMNVEV (reference sequence). CDR3 sequence reads: CASSSIAGADTQYF. CDR3 coding DNA: TGTGCCAGCAGTTCCATAGCGGGAGCCGATACGCAGTATTTT.

This clonotype was counted ten times or more. The V gene is TRBV12-3 or TRBV12-4, the J gene TRBJ1-1; D unclear. The CDR3 extends over 15 amino acids. Trimming took 3 bases from V and 1 from J, leaving 12 bases between them. The CDR3 DNA reads as TGTGCCAGCAGTTTTTGGACGGCCCCGAACACTGAAGCTTTCTTT. Translation: CASSFWTAPNTEAFF.

The chain couples TRBV24-1 to TRBJ2-1, with TRBD1 identical over 9 bases. This CDR3 region has 15 residues. The V gene's germline CDR1 is KGHDR and CDR2 SFDVKD. V shed 1 base and J 8 bases; nucleotides not matched to a gene: 5. The CDR3 spells CATSDFGTGMDEQFF. CDR3 coding DNA: TGTGCCACCAGTGATTTCGGGACAGGGATGGATGAGCAGTTCTTC.

Only a few counts were recorded for this clonotype. V usage is TRBV28 and J usage is TRBJ1-3; D ambiguous. Trimming pared 2 bases from V and 0 bases from J, leaving 14 bases between. This CDR3 comprises 17 residues. CDR1 MDHEN and CDR2 SYDVKM come from the germline V gene. CDR3 sequence reads: CASSLGIGHLSGNTIYF. The CDR3 DNA sequence: TGTGCCAGCAGTTTAGGGATAGGCCACCTCTCTGGAAACACCATATATTTT. Complete variable domain (other parts from reference TRBV28 and TRBJ1-3): DVKVTQSSRYLVKRTGEKVFLECVQDMDHENMFWYRQDPGLGLRLIYFSYDVKMKEKGDIPEGYSVSREKKERFSLILESASTNQTSMYLCASSLGIGHLSGNTIYFGEGSWLTVV.

The genes are TRBV27 and TRBJ2-3; a possible D gene is TRBD1 (6 bases). This CDR3 region has 16 residues. The germline gives CDR1 MNHEY, CDR2 SMNVEV (reference sequence). Trimming shortened V by 6 bases and J by 0 bases, and 16 bases separated the two germline ends. This CDR3 reads CASSPAGAISTDTQYF. CDR3 DNA sequence: TGTGCCAGCAGCCCCGCAGGGGCTATTAGCACAGATACGCAGTATTTT.

This clonotype was seen a few times. The V gene is TRBV5-1, the J gene TRBJ2-5; the match to TRBD2 covers 13 bases. This CDR3 region has 16 residues. Germline loops: CDR1 SGHRS, CDR2 YFSETQ. V lost 4 bases and J lost 5; bases outside the gene matches: 8. CDR3 residues: CASSIGLAGEGETQYF. In nucleotides, the CDR3 is TGCGCCAGCAGCATCGGACTAGCGGGAGAGGGTGAGACCCAGTACTTC.

Concerning this clonotype: One base away lies a much larger clone, so this may be a sequencing read error. The gene calls are TRBV6-5 and TRBJ2-5; possible D gene TRBD2, 6 bases. This CDR3 is 14 amino acids long. Germline values: CDR1 MNHEY, CDR2 SVGAGI. The CDR3 spells CANSYSRGQETQYF. The CDR3 bases are TGTGCCAACAGTTACTCGCGGGGCCAAGAGACCCAGTACTTC.

This clonotype was seen repeatedly, ten times or more. The rearrangement uses TRBV28 and TRBJ2-7; D call uncertain. The CDR3 sequence is 16 residues long. CDR1 and CDR2 from the germline V gene are MDHEN and SYDVKM. Trimming removed 3 bases from V and 0 bases from J, with 15 bases in between. This CDR3 reads CASSFSTTVFSYEQYF. CDR3 nucleotide sequence: TGTGCCAGCAGTTTTAGTACGACCGTCTTCTCCTACGAGCAGTACTTC.